Below, 6 T cell receptor beta chains from the same sample are listed, as sequenced in a study of beta chain features in type 1 diabetes. All of the isolated RNA was reverse transcribed, so expressed TCRB transcripts were sequenced. The table came from immunoSEQ multiplex PCR; TCRdb's copy has only in-frame clones and leaves some out. This sample has about 260,000 clones, with about 63% found just once. Sequenced material: naive CD4+ T cells from blood. These receptors all stem from a man aged 30 to 45 in good health.

This sequence joins TRBV30 and TRBJ2-3; D not certain. The CDR3 covers 15 residues. The germline gives CDR1 GTSNPN, CDR2 SVGIG (reference sequence). V was pared by 6 bases and J by 0 bases, with 16 bases between. CDR3: CACSEAPTSTDTQYF. CDR3 DNA sequence: TGTGCCTGCTCTGAGGCTCCTACTAGCACAGATACGCAGTATTTT.

The chain employs TRBV4-3 and TRBJ2-5; a weak D match, TRBD2 (6 bases). Germline CDR1 LGHNA, CDR2 YSLEER. The V gene lost 0 bases and the J gene lost 5 bases, with 10 bases spanning the gap. CDR3 size: 14 residues. CDR3: CASSQEGGPETQYF. The CDR3 DNA follows: TGCGCCAGCAGCCAAGAGGGGGGTCCCGAGACCCAGTACTTC.

V is TRBV30 and J is TRBJ2-7; D unresolved. CDR1 is GTSNPN and CDR2 is SVGIG in the germline V gene (reference sequence). The V end lost 2 bases, the J end lost 4 bases, and 18 bases lay between the germline ends. CDR3 length equals 15 residues. CDR3 residues: CAWSSGAPLSYEQYF. In nucleotides, the CDR3 is TGTGCCTGGAGTTCCGGAGCGCCGCTCTCATACGAGCAGTACTTC.

The chain carries TRBV10-3 and TRBJ2-7; D is perhaps TRBD2 (5 bases). V was cut by 5 bases and J by 7 bases, with 9 bases left in between. This CDR3 spans 11 amino acids. CDR1 ENHRY and CDR2 SYGVKD come from the germline V gene. The DNA for the CDR3 is TGTGCCATCAGTCCGGGCGGGGAGCAGTACTTC. Encoded protein: CAISPGGEQYF.

This clone occurred once. The chain joins TRBV7-9 to TRBJ1-1; a possible D gene is TRBD1 (6 bases). Germline CDR1 and CDR2: SEHNR and FQNEAQ (reference sequence). V lost 5 bases and J 6 bases, leaving 13 bases between the germline ends. CDR3 length equals 13 residues. The CDR3 bases are TGTGCCAGCAGCCCCCGGACAGTTTCTGAAGCTTTCTTT. It yields the protein CASSPRTVSEAFF.

The rearrangement uses TRBV30 and TRBJ1-2; D remains unclear. V shed 4 bases and J shed 7 bases, with 13 bases lying between them. This CDR3 spans 12 amino acids. CDR1 is GTSNPN, CDR2 SVGIG, per germline (reference sequence). The CDR3 DNA reads TGTGCCTGGAATAGCGGCCTCCTTGGCTACACCTTC. Encoded protein: CAWNSGLLGYTF.